This TCR beta chain emerged from a study of beta chain features in type 1 diabetes. Overall study results and limits: Shorter TCRB CDR3s, moderately but significantly so, marked every one of the four CD4+ subsets in Type 1 diabetes patients.

Sequenced material consisted of expressed TCRB transcripts (all of the isolated RNA was reverse transcribed). The method was immunoSEQ multiplex PCR; TCRdb's version includes in-frame clones alone and lacks a portion of them. This repertoire shows hundreds of thousands of clones, roughly 10% found once; its top ten account for around 0.05%. Markers CD45RO/CCR7/CD25/CD127/CD95/CD27 served to sort CD4+ naive, central memory, regulatory and stem cell-like memory cells. V lost 6 bases, J lost 1 base, and 3 bases stayed unmatched. The V gene's germline CDR1 is SQVTM and CDR2 ANQGSEA. The CDR3 consists of 13 residues. A word on this clone: Its antigen remains unidentified.

The specimen sequenced was naive CD4+ T cells from blood. The clonotype originates from a woman aged 18-35 years in good health. This chain connects TRBV29-1 to TRBJ2-5, with 9 bases fitting TRBD2. CDR3 in amino acids: CSVETSGQETQYF. DNA for the CDR3: TGCAGCGTGGAGACTAGCGGCCAAGAGACCCAGTACTTC.